This TCR beta chain was sequenced in a study of T cell changes during pregnancy in multiple sclerosis. Trimming removed 4 bases from V and 7 bases from J, with 10 bases in between. Germline lookup yields CDR1 SNHLY and CDR2 FYNNEI. The CDR3 is 12 residues long. Data came from immunoSEQ multiplex PCR; TCRdb stores just in-frame clones and leaves some out. Of approximately 31,000 clones listed, roughly 91% are singletons. The specimen comprised CD4+ T cells from peripheral blood mononuclear cells, sampled in the second trimester of pregnancy. The TCR originated in a female donor with multiple sclerosis, enrolled in a pregnancy study. The genes are TRBV2 and TRBJ1-2; TRBD1 is a possible D gene (6 bases). The CDR3: CASSGGGPGYTF. In nucleotides, the CDR3 is TGTGCCAGCAGTGGCGGGGGGCCTGGCTACACCTTC.